These 30 T cell receptor beta chains were sequenced from one sample in a study of control samples from healthy donors and cancer patients. Some clones are missing from TCRdb's copy, which holds only in-frame ones; the method was immunoSEQ multiplex PCR. The table includes 130,000 to 150,000 clones, around 92% detected once. Sequenced: blood. The receptor set was obtained from a man aged 30 to 39 in good health.

The CDR3 sequence: CASSQGAGQSYEQYF. The CDR3 bases are TGCGCCAGCAGCCAGGGAGCGGGGCAAAGCTACGAGCAGTACTTC. This chain uses TRBV4-1 with TRBJ2-7, with 7 bases aligning to TRBD2. The CDR3 is 15 residues long. CDR1 MGHRA and CDR2 YSYEKL come from the germline V gene. Losses at the gene ends were 3 bases for V and 3 bases for J; bases not matched to a gene: 8.

The J gene is TRBJ2-1, the V gene TRBV7-8; 12 bases fit TRBD2. Trimming removed 3 bases from V and 6 bases from J; junction bases left unmatched: 3. Germline assignment: CDR1 SGHVS and CDR2 FQNEAQ. This CDR3 is 15 amino acids long. As DNA, the CDR3 is TGTGCCAGCAGCTTTACTAGCGGGGGGCGCAATGAGCAGTTCTTC. Translation: CASSFTSGGRNEQFF.

The genes are TRBV6-5 and TRBJ1-2; a weak D match, TRBD1 (6 bases). Germline V gene lookup returns CDR1 MNHEY and CDR2 SVGAGI. The length of the CDR3 is 15 residues. V shed 2 bases and J shed 4 bases, with 14 bases lying between them. Written as DNA, the CDR3 is TGTGCCAGCAGTTACCCACAAGACAGGCTCTATGGCTACACCTTC. It encodes CASSYPQDRLYGYTF.

The chain recombines TRBV19 with TRBJ1-1, with a tentative D call TRBD1 (6 bases). Germline loops: CDR1 LNHDA, CDR2 SQIVND (reference sequence). This CDR3 contains 14 residues. V dropped 3 bases and J dropped 5 bases, with 13 bases sitting between them. The CDR3 DNA is TGTGCCAGTAGTATGGCAGGGGAGAGGACTGAAGCTTTCTTT. This translates into CASSMAGERTEAFF.

This chain joins TRBV5-6 and TRBJ1-5; the D gene is possibly TRBD1 (5 bases). CDR3 size: 14 residues. Per the germline V gene, CDR1 is SGHDT and CDR2 is YYEEEE. V was trimmed by 2 bases and J by 4 bases, leaving 10 bases between them. The CDR3 DNA reads as TGTGCCAGCAGCTTTGTTGGGGGGAATCAGCCCCAGCATTTT. Residues: CASSFVGGNQPQHF.

The J gene is TRBJ1-3, the V gene TRBV19; TRBD1 might be the D (6 bases). Trimming pared 3 bases from V and 3 bases from J, leaving 12 bases between. Germline V gene sequence: CDR1 LNHDA, CDR2 SQIVND (reference sequence). The CDR3 covers 15 residues. In DNA, the CDR3 is TGTGCCAGTAGTATTGTAGGACAGCATGGAAACACCATATATTTT. It encodes CASSIVGQHGNTIYF.

This rearrangement joins TRBV6-5 to TRBJ2-3; TRBD1 or TRBD2 may be the D gene (5 bases each). The CDR3 length is 15 residues. V was clipped by 5 bases and J by 1 base, with 13 bases between them. From germline, CDR1 is MNHEY and CDR2 SVGAGI. CDR3 DNA sequence: TGTGCCAGCAGTCCCAGGGAGATAGGCACAGATACGCAGTATTTT. This codes for CASSPREIGTDTQYF.

The genes are TRBV7-3 and TRBJ2-3; D may be TRBD1 (5 bases). V lost 5 bases and J lost 2, with 11 bases in between. The germline CDR1 and CDR2 sequences are SGHTA and FQGTGA. The CDR3 sequence is 14 residues long. This CDR3 is CASSPRQITDTQYF. CDR3 DNA: TGTGCCAGCAGCCCACGACAGATCACAGATACGCAGTATTTT.

CDR3 sequence: CASSQRFGEQYF. In DNA form, the CDR3 reads TGTGCCAGCAGCCAAAGGTTTGGCGAGCAGTACTTC. The rearrangement links TRBV5-4 to TRBJ2-7; D remains unclear. In germline, CDR1 is SGHNT, CDR2 YYREEE (reference sequence). This CDR3 is built from 12 residues. The germline V and J ends were trimmed by 4 bases and 6 bases, with 11 bases remaining between them.

The chain joins TRBV5-1 to TRBJ1-1; 7 nucleotides line up with TRBD1. The CDR3 runs to 15 residues. The J segment lost 0 bases and the V segment lost 4 bases, leaving 6 bases of the junction unmatched. CDR1 SGHRS and CDR2 YFSETQ come from the germline V gene. The CDR3 loop is CASSLDRDMNTEAFF. The DNA for the CDR3 is TGCGCCAGCAGCCTTGACAGGGACATGAACACTGAAGCTTTCTTT.

The CDR3 coding sequence is TGTGCCAGCAGCTTGGGAGACAACTACGAGCAGTACTTC. Protein sequence: CASSLGDNYEQYF. The V gene is TRBV5-4, the J gene TRBJ2-7; D remains ambiguous. Germline CDR1 and CDR2: SGHNT and YYREEE (reference sequence). The CDR3 spans 13 residues. V shed 0 bases and J shed 3 bases, with 7 bases lying between them. Drawing the rest from reference TRBV5-4 and TRBJ2-7, the complete variable domain is ETGVTQSPTHLIKTRGQQVTLRCSSQSGHNTVSWYQQALGQGPQFIFQYYREEENGRGNFPPRFSGLQFPNYSSELNVNALELDDSALYLCASSLGDNYEQYFGPGTRLTVT.

The sample holds one count of this clone. The J gene is TRBJ1-5, the V gene TRBV2, with no clear D. This CDR3 region has 14 residues. Germline V gene sequence: CDR1 SNHLY, CDR2 FYNNEI. Trimming removed 7 bases at V and 6 bases at J, with 16 bases between. CDR3 protein: CASNLGGSGQPQHF. CDR3 coding DNA: TGTGCCAGCAACCTAGGAGGGTCCGGTCAGCCCCAGCATTTT.

This chain links TRBV5-6 with TRBJ1-1; D gene unclear. Germline V gene sequence: CDR1 SGHDT, CDR2 YYEEEE. V lost 1 base to trimming and J lost 10 bases, with 20 bases between them. This CDR3 spans 15 amino acids. The CDR3 DNA reads TGTGCCAGCAGCTTGATAAGGCAATCGAGTGGCGGAGCTTTCTTT. This translates into CASSLIRQSSGGAFF.

The V call is TRBV5-6, the J call TRBJ2-1; 9 positions agree with TRBD2. After removal of 3 bases from V and 4 bases from J, the junction contained 5 bases not matched to a gene. The CDR3 is made up of 15 amino acids. Looked up from germline, CDR1 is SGHDT and CDR2 is YYEEEE. CDR3 region: CASSSGTSLYNEQFF. DNA for the CDR3: TGTGCCAGCAGCTCCGGGACTAGCTTGTACAATGAGCAGTTCTTC.

J is TRBJ2-1 and V is TRBV27; TRBD1 agrees at 8 bases. This CDR3 spans 15 amino acids. Germline V gives CDR1 MNHEY, CDR2 SMNVEV (reference sequence). J lost 4 bases, V lost 4 bases, and 6 bases had no gene match. This CDR3 is CASSWAGGDYNEQFF. DNA of the CDR3: TGTGCCAGCAGTTGGGCAGGGGGCGATTACAATGAGCAGTTCTTC.

This clone was observed once. The CDR3 loop is CASTPRTSGTDTQYF. In DNA, the CDR3 is TGTGCCAGCACCCCCCGGACTAGTGGCACAGATACGCAGTATTTT. The chain is built from TRBV2 and TRBJ2-3; 7 bases are a match to TRBD2. Germline CDR1 SNHLY, CDR2 FYNNEI. The CDR3 sequence is 15 residues long. Trimming took 7 bases from V and 1 from J; bases not matched to a gene: 8.

As concerns this clone: The sample carries other DNA sequences with the same CDR3. V and J are TRBV25-1 and TRBJ1-6; D unclear. V lost 1 base and J 9 bases, leaving 7 bases between the germline ends. CDR3 length: 13 amino acids. Germline V CDR1 and CDR2: MGHDK, SYGVNS. This chain's CDR3 is CASSEFGVSPLHF. The CDR3 coding sequence is TGTGCCAGCAGTGAATTTGGGGTTTCACCCCTCCACTTT.

Here the CDR3 reads CASTEGASSGNTIYF. Written as DNA, the CDR3 is TGCGCCAGCACAGAAGGGGCCTCCTCTGGAAACACCATATATTTT. The V and J genes are TRBV10-2 and TRBJ1-3; possible D gene TRBD1, 5 bases. Germline V gene sequence: CDR1 WSHSY, CDR2 SAAADI. Between the trimmed V and J ends, which lost 7 bases and 0 bases, there was a span of 13 bases. The CDR3 extends over 15 amino acids.

V and J are TRBV6-1 and TRBJ2-1; the D gene is possibly TRBD2 (7 bases). Trimming left V 2 bases short and J 9 bases short, with 20 bases between. This CDR3 comprises 16 residues. Germline V CDR1 and CDR2: MNHNS, SASEGT. The CDR3 region is CASSEWVSGGRLEQFF. The CDR3 DNA follows: TGTGCCAGCAGTGAATGGGTGTCGGGGGGCAGACTTGAGCAGTTCTTC.

CDR3 sequence (DNA): TGTGCCAGCAGTCCCCAAAACAGCGGGACGGGGGAGCAGTACTTC. It yields the protein CASSPQNSGTGEQYF. The chain employs TRBV6-5 and TRBJ2-7; 7 positions match TRBD2. V lost 5 bases and J lost 7; bases outside the gene matches: 14. This CDR3 has 15 residues. CDR1 and CDR2 (germline): MNHEY, SVGAGI.

The chain joins TRBV5-6 to TRBJ2-1; the D gene could be TRBD1 or TRBD2 (5 bases each). Germline CDR1 SGHDT, CDR2 YYEEEE. This CDR3 is 13 amino acids long. Trimming removed 3 bases at V and 15 bases at J, with 19 bases between. As DNA, the CDR3 is TGTGCCAGCAGCTCCGGGACCGGAGTTTATCCGTTCTTC. This gives the protein CASSSGTGVYPFF.

J is TRBJ2-7 and V is TRBV23-1; possibly TRBD1 for D (5 bases). Being an ORF, TRBV23-1 has a function that is uncertain. The CDR3 extends over 13 amino acids. Between the trimmed V and J ends, which lost 7 bases and 2 bases, there was a span of 12 bases. The CDR3, as DNA: TGCGCCAGCAAAGGGGATATTCCCTACGAGCAGTACTTC. It encodes CASKGDIPYEQYF.

This clone was seen a single time. The V call is TRBV6-4, the J call TRBJ1-2; D gene uncertain. The CDR3 consists of 15 residues. The germline V gene encodes CDR1 MRHNA and CDR2 SNTAGT. V was clipped by 10 bases and J by 0 bases, with 18 bases between them. As DNA, the CDR3 is TGTGCCATATCTCCGGCGATGGTCCCTAACTATGGCTACACCTTC. It is translated as CAISPAMVPNYGYTF.

This clone was recorded once. This chain links TRBV4-1 with TRBJ2-7; 8 bases map to TRBD1. The V gene's germline CDR1 is MGHRA and CDR2 YSYEKL. The CDR3 is made up of 15 amino acids. V lost 1 base, J lost 1 base, and 3 bases stayed unmatched. In DNA form, the CDR3 reads TGCGCCAGCAGCCAAGTTAGGGACAGGTCCTACGAGCAGTACTTC. Its protein is CASSQVRDRSYEQYF.

V and J are TRBV30 and TRBJ1-1; TRBD1 agrees at 7 bases. The germline V gene has CDR1 GTSNPN and CDR2 SVGIG (reference sequence). The length of the CDR3 is 11 residues. Trimming cost V 4 bases and J 6 bases; bases outside gene matches: 2. The CDR3, as DNA: TGTGCCTGGAATCAGGGGGCTGAAGCTTTCTTT. Amino acid sequence: CAWNQGAEAFF.

The rearrangement links TRBV27 to TRBJ1-1; maybe TRBD1 (6 bases). V was clipped by 0 bases and J by 4 bases, with 9 bases between them. The CDR3 is 14 residues long. CDR1 MNHEY and CDR2 SMNVEV come from the germline V gene (reference sequence). DNA for the CDR3: TGTGCCAGCAGTTTATCGAGAGGGGGCACTGAAGCTTTCTTT. Translation: CASSLSRGGTEAFF.

The J gene is TRBJ1-1, the V gene TRBV25-1; D unresolved. CDR1 and CDR2 from the germline V gene are MGHDK and SYGVNS. V dropped 7 bases and J dropped 8 bases, with 14 bases sitting between them. The CDR3 covers 12 residues. In nucleotides, the CDR3 is TGTGCCAGCACCCCCCACCGGAGGGAAGCTTTCTTT. Its protein product is CASTPHRREAFF.

This clone was seen only once. The gene calls are TRBV15 and TRBJ2-3; TRBD1 is a possible D gene (5 bases). Trimming took off 5 bases at V and 0 bases at J, with 12 bases between the two ends. CDR1 is LNHNV and CDR2 is YYDKDF in the germline V gene (reference sequence). The length of the CDR3 is 15 residues. CDR3: CATSAQEASTDTQYF. In DNA form, the CDR3 reads TGTGCCACCAGCGCACAGGAAGCGAGCACAGATACGCAGTATTTT.

The CDR3 DNA follows: TGCGCCAGCAGCTTGGGAGCGAACAATGAGCAGTTCTTC. It is translated as CASSLGANNEQFF. This sequence joins TRBV5-1 and TRBJ2-1, with D uncertain. Per germline, CDR1 SGHRS and CDR2 YFSETQ. V was pared by 0 bases and J by 5 bases, with 6 bases between. This CDR3 is 13 amino acids long. The variable domain in full, with the rest retrieved from reference TRBV5-1 and TRBJ2-1, is KAGVTQTPRYLIKTRGQQVTLSCSPISGHRSVSWYQQTPGQGLQFLFEYFSETQRNKGNFPGRFSGRQFSNSRSEMNVSTLELGDSALYLCASSLGANNEQFFGPGTRLTVL.

This sequence joins TRBV19 and TRBJ1-2; D is ambiguous. Germline V lookup: CDR1 LNHDA, CDR2 SQIVND (reference sequence). The ends were cut back, 4 bases at V and 4 bases at J, with 13 bases in the middle. The CDR3 sequence is 14 residues long. The CDR3 sequence is CASSNSGSSYGYTF. DNA for the CDR3: TGTGCCAGTAGTAACTCCGGCAGTTCCTATGGCTACACCTTC. Full variable domain (outside the CDR3, taken from reference TRBV19 and TRBJ1-2): DGGITQSPKYLFRKEGQNVTLSCEQNLNHDAMYWYRQDPGQGLRLIYYSQIVNDFQKGDIAEGYSVSREKKESFPLTVTSAQKNPTAFYLCASSNSGSSYGYTFGSGTRLTVV.